Below, 9 T cell receptor beta chains from the same sample are listed, as sequenced in a study of STAT5B mutations in CD4+ large granular lymphocyte leukemia (dated by TCRdb to between 2020 and 2023). Libraries came from the immunoSEQ multiplex PCR assay. Held by TCRdb, this immuneACCESS table contains in-frame sequences only and omits some clones. Under half of the omission traces to an unresolved V gene where checked; the cause of the rest is unknown. For this sample there are about 24,000 clones; approximately 75% appear just once. Approximately 0.69% of the sample is held by the ten biggest clonotypes. Source material: CD4+ T cells from blood buffy coats. The receptors were sampled from a human donor in good health.

The V and J genes are TRBV10-3 and TRBJ2-1; 10 positions match TRBD2. Trimming cost V 8 bases and J 7 bases; bases outside gene matches: 11. From germline, CDR1 is ENHRY and CDR2 SYGVKD. This CDR3 has 15 amino acids. CDR3 protein: CAIGAGTSDINEQFF. CDR3 DNA: TGTGCCATCGGAGCCGGGACTAGCGACATAAATGAGCAGTTCTTC.

This clone is a singleton in its sample. The V gene is TRBV5-1, the J gene TRBJ2-7; tentative D call: TRBD1 (6 bases). Trimming stripped 3 bases from V and 5 bases from J, with 9 bases between. Germline CDR1 is SGHRS and CDR2 is YFSETQ. The CDR3 consists of 12 residues. The CDR3: CASSSGAHEQYF. Written as DNA, the CDR3 is TGCGCCAGCAGCTCAGGGGCCCACGAGCAGTACTTC.

The rearrangement joins TRBV14 to TRBJ1-6; TRBD1 matches at 9 bases. J was trimmed by 7 bases and V by 4 bases; bases with no gene match: 5. Germline CDR1 is SGHDN and CDR2 is FVKESK. This CDR3 has 15 residues. CDR3 protein: CASSLRQGGNSPLHF. For the CDR3, the DNA is TGTGCCAGCAGCCTCCGACAGGGGGGGAATTCACCCCTCCACTTT.

This clone was detected only once. The chain combines TRBV19 with TRBJ2-3; 7 nucleotides align to TRBD2. The CDR3 length is 17 residues. Germline V gene data show CDR1 as LNHDA and CDR2 as SQIVND (reference sequence). V dropped 3 bases and J dropped 1; count of bases not matched to a gene: 10. The chain's CDR3 is CASSMPPRLAGTDTQYF. DNA of the CDR3: TGTGCCAGTAGTATGCCCCCTCGGCTAGCGGGCACAGATACGCAGTATTTT.

In DNA form, the CDR3 reads TGTGCCTGTGGCTCGAGAGGTACTGAAGCTTTCTTT. Protein product: CACGSRGTEAFF. The chain is built from TRBV30 and TRBJ1-1; no clear D. Germline CDR1 GTSNPN, CDR2 SVGIG (reference sequence). The CDR3 sequence is 12 residues long. The V and J ends lost 6 bases and 5 bases respectively, with 13 bases between them.

The chain uses TRBV11-2 and TRBJ2-1; 7 bases match TRBD2. The germline CDR1 and CDR2 sequences are SGHAT and FQNNGV. The CDR3 contains 17 residues. The ends lost 4 bases at V and 8 bases at J; junction bases unmatched: 17. CDR3 sequence: CASSSDQKAGTFYEQFF. In DNA, the CDR3 is TGTGCCAGCAGCTCAGATCAAAAAGCGGGAACCTTCTATGAGCAGTTCTTC.

The CDR3 reads CASSESLTLSYEQYF. DNA for the CDR3: TGCGCCAGCAGTGAGTCTCTGACACTATCCTACGAGCAGTACTTC. The rearrangement uses TRBV10-2 and TRBJ2-7; D not certain. Trimming removed 0 bases from V and 1 base from J, with 10 bases in between. This CDR3 comprises 15 residues. CDR1 and CDR2 (germline): WSHSY, SAAADI.

The V call is TRBV19, the J call TRBJ1-2; D is unresolved. Germline CDR1 and CDR2: LNHDA and SQIVND (reference sequence). Trimming left V 7 bases short and J 3 bases short, with 9 bases between. The CDR3 has 12 residues. The CDR3 region is CASTSRDYGYTF. CDR3 coding DNA: TGTGCCAGTACCTCACGCGACTATGGCTACACCTTC.

This chain uses TRBV19 with TRBJ2-2; TRBD1 aligns across 8 bases. This CDR3 has 15 amino acids. Trimming at V came to 10 bases and at J to 4 bases, leaving 11 bases not matched to a gene. Germline assignment: CDR1 LNHDA and CDR2 SQIVND (reference sequence). CDR3 nucleotide sequence: TGTGCCACTCAGACAGGGGTAGGCATCACCGGGGAGCTGTTTTTT. It translates to CATQTGVGITGELFF.